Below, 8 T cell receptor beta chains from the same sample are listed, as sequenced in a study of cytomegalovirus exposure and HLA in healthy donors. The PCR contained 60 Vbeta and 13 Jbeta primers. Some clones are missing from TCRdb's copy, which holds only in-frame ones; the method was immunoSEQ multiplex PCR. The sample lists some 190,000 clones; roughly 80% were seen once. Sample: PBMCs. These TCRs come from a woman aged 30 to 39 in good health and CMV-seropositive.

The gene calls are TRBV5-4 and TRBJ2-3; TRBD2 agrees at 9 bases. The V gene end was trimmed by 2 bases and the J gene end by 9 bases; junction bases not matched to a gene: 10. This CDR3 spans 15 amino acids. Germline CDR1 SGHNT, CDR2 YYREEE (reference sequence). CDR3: CASSLTLREGGTQYF. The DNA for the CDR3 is TGTGCCAGCAGCTTAACGTTGCGGGAGGGGGGCACGCAGTATTTT.

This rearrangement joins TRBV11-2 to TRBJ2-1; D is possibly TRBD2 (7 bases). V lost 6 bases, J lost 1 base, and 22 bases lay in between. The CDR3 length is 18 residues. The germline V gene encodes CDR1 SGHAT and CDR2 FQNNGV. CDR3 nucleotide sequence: TGTGCCAGCAGTGGGGGCGGGAGTTTGGGTCTTTCCTACAATGAGCAGTTCTTC. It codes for CASSGGGSLGLSYNEQFF.

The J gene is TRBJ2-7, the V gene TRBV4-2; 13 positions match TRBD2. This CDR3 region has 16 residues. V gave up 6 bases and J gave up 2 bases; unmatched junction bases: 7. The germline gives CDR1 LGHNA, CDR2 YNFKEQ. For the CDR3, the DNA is TGTGCCAGCAGTCGGACTAGCGGGAGCGAGACCTACGAGCAGTACTTC. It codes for CASSRTSGSETYEQYF.

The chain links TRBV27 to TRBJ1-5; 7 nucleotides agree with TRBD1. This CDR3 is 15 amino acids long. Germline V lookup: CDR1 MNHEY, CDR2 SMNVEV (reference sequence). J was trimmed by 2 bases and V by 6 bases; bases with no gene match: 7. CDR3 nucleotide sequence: TGTGCCAGCAGGTCTTCTACAGGGGGCAATCAGCCCCAGCATTTT. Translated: CASRSSTGGNQPQHF.

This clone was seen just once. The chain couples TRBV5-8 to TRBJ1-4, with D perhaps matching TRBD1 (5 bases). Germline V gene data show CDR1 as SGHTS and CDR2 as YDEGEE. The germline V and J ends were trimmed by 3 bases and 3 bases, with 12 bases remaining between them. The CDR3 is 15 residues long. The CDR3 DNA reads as TGTGCCAGCAGCTCAGGGCTTTGGGCTAATGAAAAACTGTTTTTT. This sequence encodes CASSSGLWANEKLFF.

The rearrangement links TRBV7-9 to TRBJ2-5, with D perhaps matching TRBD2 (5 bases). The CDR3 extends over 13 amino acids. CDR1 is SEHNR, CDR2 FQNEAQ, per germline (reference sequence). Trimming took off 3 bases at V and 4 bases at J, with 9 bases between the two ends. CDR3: CASSFIGGETQYF. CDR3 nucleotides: TGTGCCAGCAGCTTTATAGGAGGAGAGACCCAGTACTTC.

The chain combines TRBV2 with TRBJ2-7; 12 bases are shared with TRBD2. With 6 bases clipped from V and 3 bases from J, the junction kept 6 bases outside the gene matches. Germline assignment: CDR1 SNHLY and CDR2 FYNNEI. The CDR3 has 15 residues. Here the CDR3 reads CASRDGLAGFYEQYF. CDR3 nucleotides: TGTGCCAGCAGGGACGGACTAGCGGGATTCTACGAGCAGTACTTC.

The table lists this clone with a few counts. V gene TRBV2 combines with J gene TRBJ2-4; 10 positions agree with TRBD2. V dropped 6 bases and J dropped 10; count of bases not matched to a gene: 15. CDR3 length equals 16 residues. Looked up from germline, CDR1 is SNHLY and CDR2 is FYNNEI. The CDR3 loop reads CASRIGLAGAGGIQYF. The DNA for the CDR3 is TGTGCCAGCAGGATCGGGCTAGCGGGGGCGGGGGGGATTCAGTACTTC. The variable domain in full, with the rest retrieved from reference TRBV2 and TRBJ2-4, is EPEVTQTPSHQVTQMGQEVILRCVPISNHLYFYWYRQILGQKVEFLVSFYNNEISEKSEIFDDQFSVERPDGSNFTLKIRSTKLEDSAMYFCASRIGLAGAGGIQYFGAGTRLSVL.